The sample holds many counts of the clone carrying this T cell receptor (beta chain). The sample originates from a study of T-cell memory formation after mild COVID-19. The TCR alpha and TCR beta cDNA libraries, bearing sample barcodes and UMIs, were generated by 5'RACE using constant-segment primers. TCRdb recomputed calls from the 5' RACE reads with MiXCR, one row per CDR3 protein. Of 150,000 or so distinct CDR3 sequences listed, about a third are singletons. The CDR3 has 15 amino acids. Germline trimming cut 7 bases from V and 2 bases from J; bases unmatched to any gene: 4. Germline CDR1 and CDR2: KGHDR and SFDVKD.

V and J are TRBV24-1 and TRBJ2-6; 7 bases line up with TRBD1. The clonotype was recovered from an adult woman who had mild COVID-19 (a few samples of this study predate the infection). Cell type and time point are not known. The sequenced material came from PBMCs or a T cell subset sorted from them (not recorded which). The CDR3, as DNA: TGTGCCACCAGCCCCGACAGGGCTGGGGCCAACGTCCTGACTTTC. It yields the protein CATSPDRAGANVLTF.